These 27 T cell receptor beta chains were sequenced from one sample in a study of graft-versus-host responses after intestinal transplantation. Only in-frame clones appear in the TCRdb table, and some are missing; sequencing was by immunoSEQ multiplex PCR. The table has 88,000 or so clones, under 90% seen once; the top ten hold around 0.1%. No antigen has been assigned to these receptors. The sample in question was unstimulated CD4+ T cells sorted from spleen or lymph node cells, obtained before intestinal transplant. These receptors came from a human donor who received an intestinal transplant.

The chain recombines TRBV7-9 with TRBJ2-5; the D gene is possibly TRBD2 (6 bases). CDR1 is SEHNR, CDR2 FQNEAQ, per germline (reference sequence). The CDR3 length is 12 residues. The V end was cut by 1 base, the J end by 11 bases, with 11 bases between. The CDR3: CASSLGSREQYF. CDR3 bases: TGTGCCAGCAGCTTAGGCTCTCGGGAGCAGTACTTC. Drawing the rest from reference TRBV7-9 and TRBJ2-5, the complete variable domain is DTGVSQNPRHKITKRGQNVTFRCDPISEHNRLYWYRQTLGQGPEFLTYFQNEAQLEKSRLLSDRFSAERPKGSFSTLEIQRTEQGDSAMYLCASSLGSREQYFGPGTRLLVL.

This CDR3 reads CASSPRAGRSPYEQYF. The CDR3 DNA is TGTGCCAGCTCACCTCGAGCGGGGCGTTCGCCTTACGAGCAGTACTTC. The chain joins TRBV18 to TRBJ2-7, with TRBD2 matching over 7 bases. The CDR3 sequence is 16 residues long. V lost 3 bases, J lost 4 bases, and 12 bases stayed unmatched. In germline, CDR1 is KGHSH, CDR2 LQKENI.

This chain uses TRBV10-1 with TRBJ2-2, with 9 bases identical to TRBD2. Germline V gene data show CDR1 as WNHNN and CDR2 as SYGVQD (reference sequence). This CDR3 has 16 residues. Trimming removed 2 bases from V and 4 bases from J; junction bases left unmatched: 5. The CDR3 DNA follows: TGCGCCAGCAGTGAGGGAGCGGGGGGACGCACCGGGGAGCTGTTTTTT. Encoded protein: CASSEGAGGRTGELFF.

The rearrangement uses TRBV29-1 and TRBJ2-5; 7 bases are a match to TRBD1. The DNA end lines up better with TRBJ2-7; the J call may be wrong. The CDR3 sequence is 12 residues long. The V gene's germline CDR1 is SQVTM and CDR2 ANQGSEA. DNA for the CDR3: TGCAGCGTTCGGACAGGCTCCTACGAGCAGTACTTC. This encodes CSVRTGSYEQYF.

The chain combines TRBV6-6 with TRBJ2-1, with D possibly TRBD2 on 6 matching bases. The V gene lost 6 bases and the J gene lost 2 bases, with 14 bases spanning the gap. Germline V gene lookup returns CDR1 MNHNY and CDR2 SVGAGI (reference sequence). This CDR3 is 15 amino acids long. In DNA form, the CDR3 reads TGTGCCAGCAGCCAAGCAGGAGGGGCCTACAATGAGCAGTTCTTC. Its protein is CASSQAGGAYNEQFF.

This chain links TRBV9 with TRBJ2-5; the match to TRBD2 covers 9 bases. The CDR3 is made up of 14 amino acids. Unmatched junction bases numbered 6, after V lost 4 bases and J lost 5 bases. Per germline, CDR1 SGDLS and CDR2 YYNGEE. CDR3 coding DNA: TGTGCCAGCAGCATTCGCGGGGGGGGCGAGACCCAGTACTTC. This translates into CASSIRGGGETQYF.

CDR3 sequence: CASTSSGGADTQYF. The CDR3 DNA follows: TGTGCCAGCACCTCTTCGGGCGGGGCAGATACGCAGTATTTT. The chain is built from TRBV2 and TRBJ2-3, with D possibly being TRBD2 (6 bases). The germline V gene encodes CDR1 SNHLY and CDR2 FYNNEI. V shed 7 bases and J shed 4 bases, with 15 bases lying between them. The CDR3 spans 14 residues.

This chain connects TRBV6-5 to TRBJ2-7; TRBD2 aligns across 8 bases. V lost 4 bases and J lost 1; bases outside the gene matches: 6. Germline lookup yields CDR1 MNHEY and CDR2 SVGAGI. The CDR3 has 15 amino acids. The DNA for the CDR3 is TGTGCCAGCAGTTCGCCTGTAGCGGGGTCCTACGAGCAGTACTTC. This gives the protein CASSSPVAGSYEQYF.

The rearrangement links TRBV25-1 to TRBJ2-7, with 8 bases that match TRBD1. V lost 3 bases, J lost 6 bases, and 1 base stayed unmatched. The CDR3 extends over 12 amino acids. CDR1 is MGHDK and CDR2 is SYGVNS in the germline V gene. CDR3 coding DNA: TGTGCCAGCAGTGACACAGGGGGCGAGCAGTACTTC. Protein: CASSDTGGEQYF.

In DNA, the CDR3 is TGTGCCAGCAGCTTAGAGCCCCCTGCGGGGGGAGTCGAGCAGTACTTC. Protein sequence: CASSLEPPAGGVEQYF. The V gene is TRBV13, the J gene TRBJ2-7; TRBD2 matches 8 bases. CDR3 length: 16 residues. Per the germline V gene, CDR1 is PRHDT and CDR2 is FYEKMQ (reference sequence). The V gene end was trimmed by 1 base and the J gene end by 6 bases; junction bases not matched to a gene: 11.

This clone has a single count. V and J are TRBV6-5 and TRBJ2-7; 7 nucleotides align to TRBD1. Germline CDR1 is MNHEY and CDR2 is SVGAGI. The CDR3 length is 14 residues. The trim removed 5 bases at V and 4 bases at J, leaving 8 bases unmatched. CDR3 coding DNA: TGTGCCAGCAGTACCGGGACAGCTGGTTACGAGCAGTACTTC. It specifies CASSTGTAGYEQYF.

The chain has TRBV29-1 and TRBJ1-2, with TRBD1 matching 9 bases. Germline lookup yields CDR1 SQVTM and CDR2 ANQGSEA. The CDR3 sequence is 15 residues long. V was clipped by 7 bases and J by 0 bases; unmatched bases: 9. This CDR3 reads CSARQGEGANYGYTF. Here the CDR3 DNA reads TGCAGCGCAAGACAGGGGGAAGGGGCTAACTATGGCTACACCTTC.

The chain has TRBV12-5 and TRBJ1-1; 7 nucleotides align to TRBD1. CDR3 length: 13 amino acids. V gave up 7 bases and J gave up 3 bases; unmatched junction bases: 5. Per the germline V gene, CDR1 is LGHNT and CDR2 is FRNRAP. The CDR3 DNA is TGTGCTAGTGATCTGACAGGGTACACTGAAGCTTTCTTT. Protein sequence: CASDLTGYTEAFF.

This clone is a singleton in its sample. The V call is TRBV27, the J call TRBJ2-2; a weak D match, TRBD1 (6 bases). Germline values: CDR1 MNHEY, CDR2 SMNVEV (reference sequence). Trimming took 6 bases from V and 1 from J, leaving 15 bases between them. The CDR3 covers 16 residues. The CDR3 reads CASRRPGVGNTGELFF. The DNA of the CDR3 is TGTGCCAGCAGGAGACCAGGGGTTGGGAACACCGGGGAGCTGTTTTTT.

J is TRBJ2-2 and V is TRBV5-4, with a weak D call TRBD2 (5 bases). Germline CDR1 is SGHNT and CDR2 is YYREEE (reference sequence). V lost 1 base to trimming and J lost 4 bases, with 14 bases between them. The CDR3 length is 16 residues. CDR3 loop: CASSLSGILGTGELFF. CDR3 sequence (DNA): TGTGCCAGCAGCTTGTCGGGGATCTTGGGCACCGGGGAGCTGTTTTTT.

This clone was seen only a few times. V and J are TRBV10-2 and TRBJ1-6, with D tentatively TRBD1 (6 bases). CDR1 and CDR2 from the germline V gene are WSHSY and SAAADI. The CDR3 length is 14 residues. The V gene lost 8 bases and the J gene lost 6 bases, with 14 bases spanning the gap. CDR3 amino acids: CASRRQDSNSPLHF. CDR3 sequence (DNA): TGCGCCAGCCGGAGGCAGGACAGTAATTCACCCCTCCACTTT.

This chain uses TRBV9 with TRBJ2-5; D remains unclear. V lost 4 bases and J 2 bases, leaving 6 bases between the germline ends. There are 12 residues in the CDR3. The germline CDR1 and CDR2 sequences are SGDLS and YYNGEE. The CDR3 region is CASSRLQETQYF. CDR3 coding DNA: TGTGCCAGCAGCAGACTGCAAGAGACCCAGTACTTC.

The rearrangement joins TRBV10-1 to TRBJ1-1; possible D gene TRBD1, 5 bases. In germline, CDR1 is WNHNN, CDR2 SYGVQD (reference sequence). V was clipped by 5 bases and J by 7 bases, with 14 bases between them. The CDR3 is 13 amino acids. The CDR3 here is CASSPGGRNEAFF. As DNA, the CDR3 is TGCGCCAGCAGTCCCGGGGGAAGGAATGAAGCTTTCTTT.

The chain carries TRBV19 and TRBJ1-5, with 7 positions matching TRBD1. The trim removed 3 bases at V and 9 bases at J, leaving 8 bases unmatched. In germline, CDR1 is LNHDA, CDR2 SQIVND (reference sequence). The CDR3 length is 14 residues. CDR3 amino acids: CASSIETGRSPQHF. In DNA, the CDR3 is TGTGCCAGTAGTATCGAGACAGGGCGTTCGCCCCAGCATTTT.

The chain carries TRBV4-1 and TRBJ2-6, with 9 positions matching TRBD1. The V and J ends lost 0 bases and 4 bases, in that order; junction bases with no gene match: 7. Germline assignment: CDR1 MGHRA and CDR2 YSYEKL. The CDR3 has 18 residues. Written as DNA, the CDR3 is TGCGCCAGCAGCCAAGAAGGGACAGGGCCTTCCGGGGCCAACGTCCTGACTTTC. Its translation: CASSQEGTGPSGANVLTF.

The CDR3 DNA reads as TGCGCCAGCAGCCCAAGACTAGCGGGGGCCGGGGAGACCCAGTACTTC. This gives the protein CASSPRLAGAGETQYF. The rearrangement joins TRBV5-1 to TRBJ2-5, with TRBD2 matching over 12 bases. The CDR3 runs to 16 residues. The trim removed 4 bases at V and 5 bases at J, leaving 9 bases unmatched. Germline CDR1 SGHRS, CDR2 YFSETQ.

This chain connects TRBV10-3 to TRBJ2-6; 12 bases fit TRBD1. The germline V gene has CDR1 ENHRY and CDR2 SYGVKD. The CDR3 sequence is 18 residues long. The J segment lost 3 bases and the V segment lost 6 bases, leaving 9 bases of the junction unmatched. CDR3 sequence (DNA): TGTGCCATCAGGGGTCCGGGACAGGGGGCCTTTGGGGCCAACGTCCTGACTTTC. Translating gives CAIRGPGQGAFGANVLTF.

This CDR3 reads CASSLPRGASYNEQFF. The CDR3 DNA reads as TGTGCCAGCAGCCTACCCCGGGGGGCCTCCTACAATGAGCAGTTCTTC. The chain is built from TRBV21-1 and TRBJ2-1; no DNA check was done on the table's D call, TRBD2. TRBV21-1 is a recognized pseudogene. The CDR3 contains 16 residues.

The chain couples TRBV21-1 to TRBJ2-5; the D call of TRBD1 is as the table states it, not checked on the DNA. TRBV21-1 is marked as a pseudogene. The CDR3 contains 15 residues. The CDR3 region has the DNA TGTGCCAGCAGCGGTCGGACAGGTGGTTGGGGGACCCAGTACTTC. Translated: CASSGRTGGWGTQYF.

The rearrangement uses TRBV5-1 and TRBJ1-3; D call uncertain. Trimming stripped 0 bases from V and 0 bases from J, with 10 bases between. CDR1 is SGHRS, CDR2 YFSETQ, per germline. The CDR3 extends over 16 amino acids. This chain's CDR3 is CASSLGQTSSGNTIYF. The CDR3 bases are TGCGCCAGCAGCTTGGGGCAGACTAGCTCTGGAAACACCATATATTTT.

This clone is a singleton in its sample. The chain uses TRBV18 and TRBJ2-7; a weak D match, TRBD1 (7 bases). There are 14 residues in the CDR3. Between the trimmed V and J ends, which lost 8 bases and 7 bases, there was a span of 21 bases. Germline V gene lookup returns CDR1 KGHSH and CDR2 LQKENI. CDR3 nucleotide sequence: TGTGCCAGCCAAGGGGCCAGGGGGGCTCGTGAGCAGTACTTC. Protein product: CASQGARGAREQYF.

The rearrangement uses TRBV7-8 and TRBJ1-3; perhaps TRBD1 as D (5 bases). The CDR3 covers 15 residues. V lost 4 bases, J lost 1 base, and 11 bases lay in between. Germline V lookup: CDR1 SGHVS, CDR2 FQNEAQ. CDR3 region: CASSSMGQSGNTIYF. In nucleotides, the CDR3 is TGTGCCAGCAGCTCTATGGGGCAGTCTGGAAACACCATATATTTT.